The 15 T cell receptor beta chains in this list originate from one sample, sequenced in a study of blood T cell repertoires in COVID-19. The repertoire was sequenced with immunoSEQ multiplex PCR; TCRdb's copy has only in-frame clones and lacks some. The repertoire has about 480,000 clones, around 87% of them found once; the top ten carry over 1.5%. The sample taken for sequencing was PBMCs or T cells enriched from blood (not recorded which). The origin of the receptors is a woman aged 40 to 50 who had recovered from COVID-19.

The chain links TRBV6-5 to TRBJ1-5; D is undetermined. The CDR3 contains 13 residues. Deletions cut 6 bases from V and 4 bases from J, with 10 bases between. Germline V gene data show CDR1 as MNHEY and CDR2 as SVGAGI. CDR3 loop: CASREAENQPQHF. The CDR3 DNA sequence: TGTGCCAGCAGGGAGGCGGAGAATCAGCCCCAGCATTTT.

The V call is TRBV12-5, the J call TRBJ1-5; 7 nucleotides agree with TRBD1. V lost 6 bases and J lost 4; bases outside the gene matches: 15. This CDR3 has 17 residues. In germline, CDR1 is LGHNT, CDR2 FRNRAP. The CDR3 nucleotides are TGTGCTAGTGGGTTCGGCCGCCGGACAGGACTTAATCAGCCCCAGCATTTT. Translation gives CASGFGRRTGLNQPQHF.

The chain employs TRBV7-2 and TRBJ2-7; D gene ambiguous. The germline CDR1 and CDR2 sequences are SGHTA and FQGNSA. V was clipped by 1 base and J by 7 bases, with 8 bases between them. The CDR3 is 12 amino acids. The CDR3 nucleotides are TGTGCCAGCAGCTTAGTTTTCGAGGAGCAGTACTTC. It is translated as CASSLVFEEQYF.

CDR3 loop: CASSFVTGGPVDEQYF. Here the CDR3 DNA reads TGCGCCAGCAGCTTTGTAACGGGAGGGCCAGTGGACGAGCAGTACTTC. V is TRBV5-1 and J is TRBJ2-7; 8 nucleotides line up with TRBD2. V gave up 2 bases and J gave up 5 bases; unmatched junction bases: 12. The CDR3 contains 16 residues. Germline assignment: CDR1 SGHRS and CDR2 YFSETQ.

This clone appeared once. The V gene is TRBV5-8, the J gene TRBJ1-2; D not resolved. Germline-derived CDR1 and CDR2 are SGHTS and YDEGEE. Trimming removed 2 bases at V and 1 base at J, with 6 bases between. The CDR3 length is 13 residues. Here the CDR3 DNA reads TGTGCCAGCAGCTTAGGCGGTAACTATGGCTACACCTTC. Protein sequence: CASSLGGNYGYTF. Complete variable domain (other parts from reference TRBV5-8 and TRBJ1-2): EAGVTQSPTHLIKTRGQQATLRCSPISGHTSVYWYQQALGLGLQFLLWYDEGEERNRGNFPPRFSGRQFPNYSSELNVNALELEDSALYLCASSLGGNYGYTFGSGTRLTVV.

The chain combines TRBV5-1 with TRBJ2-7; weak D call: TRBD2 (6 bases). There are 15 residues in the CDR3. Between the trimmed V and J ends, which lost 4 bases and 5 bases, there was a span of 19 bases. Germline V CDR1 and CDR2: SGHRS, YFSETQ. The CDR3 nucleotides are TGCGCCAGCAGCACCTCTGGTGGAGGGAATGACGAGCAGTACTTC. It encodes CASSTSGGGNDEQYF.

The chain carries TRBV5-6 and TRBJ2-3; a possible D gene is TRBD2 (5 bases). Germline V CDR1 and CDR2: SGHDT, YYEEEE. V was clipped by 0 bases and J by 4 bases, with 12 bases between them. The CDR3 length is 15 residues. CDR3 loop: CASSLVQRSPDTQYF. In DNA, the CDR3 is TGTGCCAGCAGCTTGGTCCAGCGGTCCCCAGATACGCAGTATTTT.

This chain joins TRBV5-1 and TRBJ1-1; D is ambiguous. CDR3 length: 15 amino acids. Germline assignment: CDR1 SGHRS and CDR2 YFSETQ. Trimming shortened V by 0 bases and J by 1 base, and 10 bases separated the two germline ends. The CDR3 nucleotides are TGCGCCAGCAGCTTGGACAGCCTGAGGAACACTGAAGCTTTCTTT. Its translation: CASSLDSLRNTEAFF.

The CDR3 loop reads CAWRTPSGDYGNQPQHF. DNA for the CDR3: TGTGCCTGGAGGACCCCCTCGGGGGATTATGGCAATCAGCCCCAGCATTTT. This chain uses TRBV30 with TRBJ1-5, with a weak D call TRBD1 (5 bases). V lost 3 bases, J lost 2 bases, and 20 bases lay in between. This CDR3 has 17 residues. The germline gives CDR1 GTSNPN, CDR2 SVGIG (reference sequence).

The chain uses TRBV29-1 and TRBJ2-1, with D possibly TRBD2 on 5 matching bases. CDR1 is SQVTM and CDR2 is ANQGSEA in the germline V gene. The CDR3 loop spans 15 amino acids. Trimming left V 2 bases short and J 0 bases short, with 11 bases between. CDR3 loop: CSVEFHSDSYNEQFF. In DNA form, the CDR3 reads TGCAGCGTTGAATTTCATAGCGACTCCTACAATGAGCAGTTCTTC.

J is TRBJ2-1 and V is TRBV6-5; tentatively, D is TRBD2 (5 bases). CDR1 and CDR2 (germline): MNHEY, SVGAGI. V dropped 7 bases and J dropped 9 bases, with 13 bases sitting between them. The CDR3 totals 12 residues. This CDR3 is CASTLGGGEQFF. DNA for the CDR3: TGTGCCAGCACCCTGGGTGGAGGTGAGCAGTTCTTC.

The gene calls are TRBV9 and TRBJ2-4, with 9 bases fitting TRBD2. After removal of 7 bases from V and 8 bases from J, the junction contained 1 base not matched to a gene. Per germline, CDR1 SGDLS and CDR2 YYNGEE. This CDR3 is built from 11 residues. CDR3 amino acids: CASQREDIQYF. The CDR3 nucleotides are TGTGCCAGCCAGCGGGAGGACATTCAGTACTTC.

The J gene is TRBJ1-1, the V gene TRBV10-1, with D uncertain. Germline V lookup: CDR1 WNHNN, CDR2 SYGVQD (reference sequence). The CDR3 has 13 amino acids. Trimming cost V 4 bases and J 5 bases, with 11 bases left between them. The CDR3: CASSARARTEAFF. CDR3 DNA: TGCGCCAGCAGTGCCCGAGCCAGGACTGAAGCTTTCTTT.

This clone was seen once. The sample has other DNA sequences that encode this CDR3 too. The gene calls are TRBV12-3 or TRBV12-4 and TRBJ1-1, with 7 bases that match TRBD1. The V segment lost 6 bases and the J segment 8 bases; nucleotides outside the gene matches: 3. The CDR3 runs 11 residues. CDR3 nucleotide sequence: TGTGCCAGCAGCCTACAGGGGGAAGCTTTCTTT. Residues: CASSLQGEAFF.

As DNA, the CDR3 is TGCAGTGCTCAGGCCGAGGAGCAGTTCTTC. It encodes CSAQAEEQFF. The chain carries TRBV20-1 and TRBJ2-1; D is uncertain. V was clipped by 5 bases and J by 10 bases, with 9 bases between them. The V gene's germline CDR1 is DFQATT and CDR2 SNEGSKA (reference sequence). CDR3 length: 10 amino acids.